This T cell receptor beta chain came from a study of identical twins. Study observations and caveats: Out-of-frame sharing of TCR alpha in monozygotic twins was underestimated by models.

The CDR3 consists of 12 residues. Germline assignment: CDR1 DFQATT and CDR2 SNEGSKA (reference sequence). The trim removed 5 bases at V and 1 base at J, leaving 1 base unmatched. This clonotype was picked up many times. The antigen remains unidentified. TCRdb analysed the 5' RACE reads with MiXCR anew, one entry per CDR3 protein. The profile covers some 1,700,000 distinct CDR3 sequences, with roughly a third appearing a single time and under 0.35% taken by the ten largest. Healthy Caucasians made up all donors. The chain links TRBV20-1 to TRBJ2-7; 8 bases line up with TRBD1. The receptor was derived from a newborn girl in good health. The sample comprised cord blood. Here the CDR3 reads CSARDRSYEQYF. The CDR3, as DNA: TGCAGTGCTCGGGACAGGTCCTACGAGCAGTACTTC.